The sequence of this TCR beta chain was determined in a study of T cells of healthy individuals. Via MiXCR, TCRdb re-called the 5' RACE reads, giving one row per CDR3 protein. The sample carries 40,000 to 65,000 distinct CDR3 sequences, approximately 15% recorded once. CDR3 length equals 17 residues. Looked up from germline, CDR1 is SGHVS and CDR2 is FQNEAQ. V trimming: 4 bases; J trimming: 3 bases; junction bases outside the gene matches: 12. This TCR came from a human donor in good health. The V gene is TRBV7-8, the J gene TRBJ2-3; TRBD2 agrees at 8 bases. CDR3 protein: CASSYTFTSGYTDTQYF. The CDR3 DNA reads TGTGCCAGCAGCTATACCTTTACTAGCGGATATACAGATACGCAGTATTTT.